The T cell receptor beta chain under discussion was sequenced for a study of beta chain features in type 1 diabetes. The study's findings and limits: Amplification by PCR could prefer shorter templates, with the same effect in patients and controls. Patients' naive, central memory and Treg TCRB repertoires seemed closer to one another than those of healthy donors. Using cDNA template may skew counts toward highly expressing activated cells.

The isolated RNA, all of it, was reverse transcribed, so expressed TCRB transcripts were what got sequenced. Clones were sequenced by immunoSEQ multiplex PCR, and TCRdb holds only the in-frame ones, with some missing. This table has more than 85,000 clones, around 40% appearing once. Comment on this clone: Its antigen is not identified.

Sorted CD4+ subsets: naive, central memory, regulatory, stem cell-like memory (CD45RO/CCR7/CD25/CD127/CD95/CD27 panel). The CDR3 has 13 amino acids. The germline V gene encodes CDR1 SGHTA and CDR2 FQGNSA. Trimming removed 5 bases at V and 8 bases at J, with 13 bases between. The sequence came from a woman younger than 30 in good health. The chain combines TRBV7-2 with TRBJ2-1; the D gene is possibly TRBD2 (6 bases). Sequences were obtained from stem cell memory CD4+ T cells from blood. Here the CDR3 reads CASSQGGWYEQFF. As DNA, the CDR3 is TGTGCCAGCAGCCAAGGAGGGTGGTATGAGCAGTTCTTC.